The 11 T cell receptor beta chains presented below share a single source sample, sequenced in a study of beta chain features in type 1 diabetes. Every bit of the isolated RNA underwent reverse transcription, so sequencing read expressed TCRB transcripts. Profiled with immunoSEQ multiplex PCR; TCRdb holds only in-frame clones, not every one. The profile shows about 900,000 clones, 15% to 20% of them singletons. Sequenced: naive CD4+ T cells from blood. The receptors derive from a woman aged 18-35 years in good health.

This clone was detected a few times. V gene TRBV5-4 combines with J gene TRBJ2-2; no firm D call. Trimming stripped 2 bases from V and 3 bases from J, with 5 bases between. The germline CDR1 and CDR2 sequences are SGHNT and YYREEE (reference sequence). The CDR3 totals 13 residues. The CDR3: CASSFVDTGELFF. In DNA form, the CDR3 reads TGTGCCAGCAGCTTTGTTGACACCGGGGAGCTGTTTTTT.

A few counts support this clone. The J gene is TRBJ2-4, the V gene TRBV29-1; 7 positions agree with TRBD2. J lost 5 bases, V lost 3 bases, and 4 bases had no gene match. The germline V gene encodes CDR1 SQVTM and CDR2 ANQGSEA. This CDR3 region has 13 residues. The CDR3 nucleotides are TGCAGCGTTGATTCAAGCGGGGAAAACATTCAGTACTTC. Amino acids: CSVDSSGENIQYF.

A few counts support this clone. J is TRBJ1-1 and V is TRBV5-1; D uncertain. Germline assignment: CDR1 SGHRS and CDR2 YFSETQ. The CDR3 covers 15 residues. V shed 5 bases and J shed 0 bases, with 14 bases lying between them. CDR3 sequence: CASRGLAFMNTEAFF. CDR3 coding DNA: TGCGCCAGCAGGGGCTTAGCCTTTATGAACACTGAAGCTTTCTTT.

The chain carries TRBV11-3 and TRBJ2-7; 8 bases line up with TRBD1. Germline-derived CDR1 and CDR2 are SGHNT and YENEEA. CDR3 length: 14 residues. V shed 5 bases, J shed 2 bases, and the junction held 5 bases outside the gene matches. This chain's CDR3 is CASSPWDRPYEQYF. The CDR3 region has the DNA TGTGCCAGCAGCCCTTGGGACAGGCCCTACGAGCAGTACTTC. Complete variable domain (other parts from reference TRBV11-3 and TRBJ2-7): EAGVVQSPRYKIIEKKQPVAFWCNPISGHNTLYWYLQNLGQGPELLIRYENEEAVDDSQLPKDRFSAERLKGVDSTLKIQPAELGDSAVYLCASSPWDRPYEQYFGPGTRLTVT.

This clone came up a few times. This sequence joins TRBV7-2 and TRBJ2-4; the D is unclear. CDR1 is SGHTA and CDR2 is FQGNSA in the germline V gene. Trimming took off 5 bases at V and 1 base at J, with 15 bases between the two ends. The CDR3 is 16 amino acids. CDR3 sequence (DNA): TGTGCCAGCAGCCCCAAAAGGACCGGGGCCAAAAACATTCAGTACTTC. Protein: CASSPKRTGAKNIQYF.

This clone was observed a handful of times. This rearrangement joins TRBV20-1 to TRBJ2-1; no clear D. V was clipped by 4 bases and J by 8 bases, with 6 bases between them. Per germline, CDR1 DFQATT and CDR2 SNEGSKA (reference sequence). The length of the CDR3 is 10 residues. In nucleotides, the CDR3 is TGCAGTGCTATGGTCTATGAGCAGTTCTTC. Translated, it gives CSAMVYEQFF.

The table lists this clone with a few counts. J is TRBJ2-6 and V is TRBV5-6; perhaps TRBD2 as D (5 bases). There are 15 residues in the CDR3. V gave up 1 base and J gave up 4 bases, with 9 bases separating them. Germline assignment: CDR1 SGHDT and CDR2 YYEEEE. CDR3 in amino acids: CASSLRLAGANVLTF. The CDR3, as DNA: TGTGCCAGCAGCTTGCGGCTAGCCGGGGCCAACGTCCTGACTTTC. Complete variable domain (other parts from reference TRBV5-6 and TRBJ2-6): DAGVTQSPTHLIKTRGQQVTLRCSPKSGHDTVSWYQQALGQGPQFIFQYYEEEERQRGNFPDRFSGHQFPNYSSELNVNALLLGDSALYLCASSLRLAGANVLTFGAGSRLTVL.

The chain recombines TRBV6-5 with TRBJ1-2; weak D call: TRBD1 (6 bases). The CDR3 sequence is 16 residues long. V lost 4 bases and J lost 2, with 17 bases in between. Germline CDR1 MNHEY, CDR2 SVGAGI. The CDR3 reads CASSLASDGQNYGYTF. For the CDR3, the DNA is TGTGCCAGCAGTTTGGCCAGTGATGGACAGAACTATGGCTACACCTTC.

The chain combines TRBV11-2 with TRBJ2-6; tentatively, D is TRBD1 or TRBD2 (5 bases each). V was shortened by 5 bases and J by 0 bases, with 14 bases between the two germline ends. The germline CDR1 and CDR2 sequences are SGHAT and FQNNGV. The CDR3 totals 17 residues. The CDR3: CASSNRDGYSGANVLTF. The CDR3 bases are TGTGCCAGCAGCAACCGGGACGGCTACTCTGGGGCCAACGTCCTGACTTTC.

The chain uses TRBV14 and TRBJ2-2, with no clear D. The CDR3 is 15 residues long. V dropped 0 bases and J dropped 4 bases, with 9 bases sitting between them. Looked up from germline, CDR1 is SGHDN and CDR2 is FVKESK. The CDR3 DNA reads TGTGCCAGCAGCCAAGAGTTCGTTGCCACCGGGGAGCTGTTTTTT. Encoded protein: CASSQEFVATGELFF.

The rearrangement links TRBV7-2 to TRBJ1-4; D is unresolved. CDR3 length equals 13 residues. Between the trimmed V and J ends, which lost 9 bases and 4 bases, there was a span of 12 bases. Germline lookup yields CDR1 SGHTA and CDR2 FQGNSA. The CDR3 sequence is CASSSAFNEKLFF. The CDR3 DNA reads TGTGCCAGTTCGTCAGCCTTTAATGAAAAACTGTTTTTT.